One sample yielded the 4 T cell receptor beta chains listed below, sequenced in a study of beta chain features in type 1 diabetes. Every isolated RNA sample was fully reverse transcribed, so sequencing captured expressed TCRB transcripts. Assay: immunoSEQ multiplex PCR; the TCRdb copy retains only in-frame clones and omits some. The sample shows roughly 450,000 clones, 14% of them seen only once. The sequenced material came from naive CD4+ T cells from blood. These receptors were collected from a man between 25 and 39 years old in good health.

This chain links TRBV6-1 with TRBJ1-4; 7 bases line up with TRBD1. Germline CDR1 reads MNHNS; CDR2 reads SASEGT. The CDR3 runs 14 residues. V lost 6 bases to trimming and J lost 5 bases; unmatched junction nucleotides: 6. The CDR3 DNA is TGTGCCAGCAGCCGGGACAGAGTAAATGAAAAACTGTTTTTT. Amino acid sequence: CASSRDRVNEKLFF.

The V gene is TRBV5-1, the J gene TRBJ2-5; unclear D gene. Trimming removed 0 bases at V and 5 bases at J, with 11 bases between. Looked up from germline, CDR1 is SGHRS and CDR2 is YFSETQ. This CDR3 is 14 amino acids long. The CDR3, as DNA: TGCGCCAGCAGCTTGGCACCTAGTCGGGAGACCCAGTACTTC. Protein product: CASSLAPSRETQYF.

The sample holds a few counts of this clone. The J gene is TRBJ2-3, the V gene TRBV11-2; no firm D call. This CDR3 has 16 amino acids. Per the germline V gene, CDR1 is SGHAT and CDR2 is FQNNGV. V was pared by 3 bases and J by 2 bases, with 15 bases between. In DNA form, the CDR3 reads TGTGCCAGCAGCTTCGATGGGTATTCACCCACAGATACGCAGTATTTT. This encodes CASSFDGYSPTDTQYF. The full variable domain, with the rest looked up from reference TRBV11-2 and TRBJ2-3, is EAGVAQSPRYKIIEKRQSVAFWCNPISGHATLYWYQQILGQGPKLLIQFQNNGVVDDSQLPKDRFSAERLKGVDSTLKIQPAKLEDSAVYLCASSFDGYSPTDTQYFGPGTRLTVL.

The DNA for the CDR3 is TGTGCCAGCAGTCTGGGGCGGGGCCAAGAGACCCAGTACTTC. This gives the protein CASSLGRGQETQYF. The V call is TRBV27, the J call TRBJ2-5; D is possibly TRBD2 (6 bases). The CDR3 consists of 14 residues. Trimming left V 5 bases short and J 1 base short, with 11 bases between. Germline CDR1 MNHEY, CDR2 SMNVEV (reference sequence).